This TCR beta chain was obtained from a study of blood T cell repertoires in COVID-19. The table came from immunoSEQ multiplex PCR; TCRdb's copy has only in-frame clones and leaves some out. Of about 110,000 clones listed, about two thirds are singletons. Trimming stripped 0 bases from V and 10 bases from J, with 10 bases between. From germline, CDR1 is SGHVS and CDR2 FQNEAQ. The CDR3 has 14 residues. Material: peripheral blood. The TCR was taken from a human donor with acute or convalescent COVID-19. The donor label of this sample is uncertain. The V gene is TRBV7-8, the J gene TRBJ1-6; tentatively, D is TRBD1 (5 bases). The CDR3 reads CASSLAIRGSPLHF. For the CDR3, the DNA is TGTGCCAGCAGCTTAGCGATAAGGGGATCACCCCTCCACTTT.